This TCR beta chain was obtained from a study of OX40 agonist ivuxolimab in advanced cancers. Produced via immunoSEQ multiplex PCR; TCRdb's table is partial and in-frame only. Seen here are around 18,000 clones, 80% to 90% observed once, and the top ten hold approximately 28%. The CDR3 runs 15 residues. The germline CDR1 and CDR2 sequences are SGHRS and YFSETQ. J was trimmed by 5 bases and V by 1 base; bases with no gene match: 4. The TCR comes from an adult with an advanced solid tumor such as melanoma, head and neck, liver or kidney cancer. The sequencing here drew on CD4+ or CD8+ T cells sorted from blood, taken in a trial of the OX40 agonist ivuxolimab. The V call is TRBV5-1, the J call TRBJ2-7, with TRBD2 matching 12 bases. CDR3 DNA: TGCGCCAGCAGCTTGTGGACTAGCGGGAATAACGAGCAGTACTTC. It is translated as CASSLWTSGNNEQYF.